The 21 T cell receptor beta chains given below trace back to one sample, sequenced in a study of shared clonotypes between healthy human individuals. The assay was immunoSEQ multiplex PCR, and TCRdb's table has in-frame clones only and misses some. Of 2 million or so clones in the sample, 85% to 95% were seen once. Specimen: naive CD4+ T cells sorted from blood. Documented subset: CD45RA+ positively selected. The origin of the receptors is a man between 18 and 35 years old in good health.

V gene TRBV6-6 combines with J gene TRBJ2-1; D is ambiguous. Trimming shortened V by 6 bases and J by 0 bases, and 12 bases separated the two germline ends. CDR1 MNHNY and CDR2 SVGAGI come from the germline V gene (reference sequence). The CDR3 spans 15 residues. CDR3 sequence reads: CASRFTRSSYNEQFF. The CDR3 DNA is TGTGCCAGCAGATTTACTCGGAGCTCCTACAATGAGCAGTTCTTC.

The chain uses TRBV27 and TRBJ2-1; tentatively, D is TRBD1 (6 bases). Germline V lookup: CDR1 MNHEY, CDR2 SMNVEV (reference sequence). V was trimmed by 3 bases and J by 4 bases, leaving 13 bases between them. The CDR3 consists of 15 residues. The CDR3 region has the DNA TGTGCCAGCAGTTTTGGGACACCCCCATACAATGAGCAGTTCTTC. Translating it yields CASSFGTPPYNEQFF.

CDR3 DNA sequence: TGTGCCAGCTCACCAGGGATACAGAACACCGGGGAGCTGTTTTTT. Translation gives CASSPGIQNTGELFF. The V and J genes are TRBV18 and TRBJ2-2; D gene ambiguous. The CDR3 totals 15 residues. The V gene's germline CDR1 is KGHSH and CDR2 LQKENI. V was cut by 2 bases and J by 1 base, with 8 bases left in between.

On this clone: Given a much more abundant clone one base away, this may be a read error. The same CDR3 can be traced to other DNA sequences in this sample. The chain joins TRBV7-9 to TRBJ1-1; a weak D match, TRBD1 (6 bases). Trimming pared 1 base from V and 0 bases from J, leaving 9 bases between. The CDR3 has 15 amino acids. Germline lookup yields CDR1 SEHNR and CDR2 FQNEAQ (reference sequence). DNA of the CDR3: TGTGCCAGCAGCTTAGGTCAGGGGATGAACACTGAAGCTTTCTTT. This sequence encodes CASSLGQGMNTEAFF.

The V gene is TRBV30, the J gene TRBJ1-4; 7 bases are shared with TRBD1. V was clipped by 0 bases and J by 4 bases; unmatched bases: 14. Germline-derived CDR1 and CDR2 are GTSNPN and SVGIG (reference sequence). This CDR3 has 18 residues. The CDR3 region has the DNA TGTGCCTGGAGTGTATCTCTTCTACCGGGACAGAATAATGAAAAACTGTTTTTT. This encodes CAWSVSLLPGQNNEKLFF.

CDR3 DNA: TGTGCCAGCACCTCGGGGGGGCGCGACTATGGCTACACCTTC. Its protein is CASTSGGRDYGYTF. This chain joins TRBV25-1 and TRBJ1-2; perhaps TRBD1 as D (6 bases). Germline values: CDR1 MGHDK, CDR2 SYGVNS. V was shortened by 7 bases and J by 3 bases, with 15 bases between the two germline ends. The CDR3 is 14 amino acids.

The chain has TRBV6-5 and TRBJ2-7; no firm D call. Germline V lookup: CDR1 MNHEY, CDR2 SVGAGI. This CDR3 region has 15 residues. V gave up 4 bases and J gave up 2 bases, with 15 bases separating them. CDR3 nucleotides: TGTGCCAGCAGTTCCTCCCGAGGCGGTCCCTACGAGCAGTACTTC. Residues: CASSSSRGGPYEQYF.

V usage is TRBV30 and J usage is TRBJ2-1, with D perhaps matching TRBD2 (6 bases). This CDR3 spans 12 amino acids. V lost 4 bases and J 7 bases, leaving 11 bases between the germline ends. CDR1 is GTSNPN and CDR2 is SVGIG in the germline V gene (reference sequence). For the CDR3, the DNA is TGTGCCTGGAAGGTCGGGGGAAATGAGCAGTTCTTC. As protein: CAWKVGGNEQFF.

There are a few counts of this clone. CDR3 in amino acids: CSASMGSKSNQPQHF. Here the CDR3 DNA reads TGCAGCGCCTCAATGGGGTCAAAAAGCAATCAGCCCCAGCATTTT. The gene calls are TRBV29-1 and TRBJ1-5; D is unclear. Trimming left V 7 bases short and J 1 base short, with 17 bases between. Germline CDR1 reads SQVTM; CDR2 reads ANQGSEA. The CDR3 is 15 residues long.

The V gene is TRBV10-3, the J gene TRBJ2-7, with 8 bases fitting TRBD1. The CDR3 extends over 13 amino acids. Germline V lookup: CDR1 ENHRY, CDR2 SYGVKD. The DNA for the CDR3 is TGTGCTTCCACAGGGGGAGCTGCCTACGAGCAGTACTTC. Protein product: CASTGGAAYEQYF.

DNA of the CDR3: TGCGCCAGCAGCGTGGAGCTAGCGGGGGGACTTGCCCACAAATTCTTC. It specifies CASSVELAGGLAHKFF. The rearrangement joins TRBV5-1 to TRBJ2-1, with 11 bases lining up with TRBD2. CDR1 is SGHRS and CDR2 is YFSETQ in the germline V gene. The CDR3 runs to 16 residues. V was pared by 4 bases and J by 16 bases, with 19 bases of the junction left unmatched.

This clone has only one observation. The chain employs TRBV30 and TRBJ2-1, with D perhaps matching TRBD1 or TRBD2 (5 bases each). This CDR3 has 16 amino acids. Deletions cut 3 bases from V and 2 bases from J, with 17 bases between. The germline V gene has CDR1 GTSNPN and CDR2 SVGIG (reference sequence). The CDR3 nucleotides are TGTGCCTGGAGGGTTGGGGGACCTTCAGCCTACAATGAGCAGTTCTTC. It yields the protein CAWRVGGPSAYNEQFF. The whole variable domain, filled in from reference TRBV30 and TRBJ2-1, reads SQTIHQWPATLVQPVGSPLSLECTVEGTSNPNLYWYRQAAGRGLQLLFYSVGIGQISSEVPQNLSASRPQDRQFILSSKKLLLSDSGFYLCAWRVGGPSAYNEQFFGPGTRLTVL.

This chain joins TRBV25-1 and TRBJ2-7, with D tentatively TRBD1 (6 bases). Germline V gene lookup returns CDR1 MGHDK and CDR2 SYGVNS. The CDR3 loop spans 15 amino acids. V was clipped by 5 bases and J by 0 bases, with 14 bases between them. The CDR3 reads CASSKQGKGSYEQYF. As DNA, the CDR3 is TGTGCCAGCAGTAAACAGGGAAAGGGCTCCTACGAGCAGTACTTC.

This clone has a single count. The rearrangement links TRBV7-6 to TRBJ1-3; no clear D gene. Germline values: CDR1 SGHVS, CDR2 FNYEAQ. V was cut by 2 bases and J by 4 bases, with 9 bases left in between. The CDR3 is 14 amino acids. In DNA form, the CDR3 reads TGTGCCAGCAGCTTAACGCCAGAAGGAAACACCATATATTTT. The encoded protein is CASSLTPEGNTIYF.

This chain connects TRBV7-9 to TRBJ2-1, with D tentatively TRBD2 (6 bases). The CDR3 consists of 16 residues. Germline V gene lookup returns CDR1 SEHNR and CDR2 FQNEAQ (reference sequence). V was trimmed by 5 bases and J by 2 bases, leaving 16 bases between them. The CDR3 sequence is CASSLPRGSTYNEQFF. DNA for the CDR3: TGTGCCAGCAGCCTTCCTCGGGGGTCAACCTACAATGAGCAGTTCTTC.

The V and J genes are TRBV5-4 and TRBJ2-3; TRBD2 aligns across 9 bases. The CDR3 runs 15 residues. V lost 4 bases to trimming and J lost 2 bases; unmatched junction nucleotides: 5. Germline-derived CDR1 and CDR2 are SGHNT and YYREEE (reference sequence). The CDR3 DNA sequence: TGTGCCAGCAGCCCAGCGGGAGGTTTCACAGATACGCAGTATTTT. Translated: CASSPAGGFTDTQYF.

This CDR3 reads CASSAPAGTHTYNEQFF. The CDR3 DNA sequence: TGTGCCAGCAGCGCACCGGCCGGGACCCACACCTACAATGAGCAGTTCTTC. The chain carries TRBV9 and TRBJ2-1, with D perhaps matching TRBD1 or TRBD2 (5 bases each). V lost 3 bases and J 2 bases, leaving 18 bases between the germline ends. CDR3 length: 17 residues. The germline V gene has CDR1 SGDLS and CDR2 YYNGEE.

The CDR3 coding sequence is TGTGCCAGCAGTTTACCCGGGGGACACAATTCACCCCTCCACTTT. This encodes CASSLPGGHNSPLHF. This chain links TRBV28 with TRBJ1-6, with D maybe TRBD1 (6 bases). This CDR3 is built from 15 residues. From germline, CDR1 is MDHEN and CDR2 SYDVKM. With 2 bases removed from V and 7 bases from J, the gap between germline ends came to 12 bases.

The V call is TRBV2, the J call TRBJ2-2, with TRBD1 identical over 7 bases. J lost 1 base, V lost 6 bases, and 5 bases had no gene match. CDR3 length: 15 residues. Germline V CDR1 and CDR2: SNHLY, FYNNEI. The CDR3 nucleotides are TGTGCCAGCAGGTCCCGACAGGGGAACACCGGGGAGCTGTTTTTT. Translation gives CASRSRQGNTGELFF.

CDR3 in amino acids: CASSGTSGEGFYEQYF. CDR3 nucleotide sequence: TGCGCCAGCAGTGGGACTAGCGGGGAGGGGTTTTACGAGCAGTACTTC. J is TRBJ2-7 and V is TRBV10-2, with TRBD2 identical over 12 bases. Trimming removed 4 bases from V and 4 bases from J; junction bases left unmatched: 8. Germline V gene sequence: CDR1 WSHSY, CDR2 SAAADI. This CDR3 comprises 16 residues.

V gene TRBV6-5 combines with J gene TRBJ1-2, with 9 bases fitting TRBD1. With 2 bases clipped from V and 5 bases from J, the junction kept 6 bases outside the gene matches. Germline CDR1 reads MNHEY; CDR2 reads SVGAGI. This CDR3 spans 15 amino acids. The CDR3 here is CASSYTRTGEYGYTF. In nucleotides, the CDR3 is TGTGCCAGCAGTTACACCCGGACAGGGGAGTATGGCTACACCTTC.